This T cell receptor beta chain was documented in a study of cytomegalovirus exposure and HLA in healthy donors. About the research overall: Among fewer than 500 genotyped donors, around 80% fell in the Caucasian-associated ancestry cluster. Study-wide results and limits: For most TCR beta V segments, an earlier analysis put the productive rate at about 87% or about 30% of the time.

Donors likely had unrecorded immune exposures despite being nominally healthy when sampled. Amplification used 60 Vbeta primers and 13 Jbeta primers. Sequenced by immunoSEQ multiplex PCR; TCRdb stores in-frame clones only, minus some. The sample lists fewer than 250,000 clones, about 74% occurring once. For this clone: The antigen is unknown.

V was clipped by 0 bases and J by 4 bases; unmatched bases: 5. The CDR3 is 14 amino acids. Germline V gene lookup returns CDR1 GTSNPN and CDR2 SVGIG (reference sequence). This chain connects TRBV30 to TRBJ1-1, with 7 bases that match TRBD1. The clonotype originates from a woman aged 25-40 years in good health and CMV-seronegative. Sequences were obtained from PBMCs. DNA for the CDR3: TGTGCCTGGAGTGTTAAGGGGGCGGGCACTGAAGCTTTCTTT. It specifies CAWSVKGAGTEAFF.